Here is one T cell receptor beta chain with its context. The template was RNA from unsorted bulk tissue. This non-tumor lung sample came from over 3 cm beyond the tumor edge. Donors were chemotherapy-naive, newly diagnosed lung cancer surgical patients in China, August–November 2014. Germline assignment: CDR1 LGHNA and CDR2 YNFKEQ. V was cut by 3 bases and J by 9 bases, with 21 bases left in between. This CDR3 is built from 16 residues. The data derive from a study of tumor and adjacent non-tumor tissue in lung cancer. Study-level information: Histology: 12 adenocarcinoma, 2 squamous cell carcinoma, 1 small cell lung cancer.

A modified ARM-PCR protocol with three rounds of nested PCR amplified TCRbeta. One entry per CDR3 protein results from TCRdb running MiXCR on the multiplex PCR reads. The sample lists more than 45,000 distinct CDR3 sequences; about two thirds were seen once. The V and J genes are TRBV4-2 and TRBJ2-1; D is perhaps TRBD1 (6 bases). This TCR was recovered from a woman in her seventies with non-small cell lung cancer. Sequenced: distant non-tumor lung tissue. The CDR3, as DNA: TGTGCCAGCAGCCACGGAAGTGGGGACACCGACAGTGAGCAGTTCTTC. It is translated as CASSHGSGDTDSEQFF.